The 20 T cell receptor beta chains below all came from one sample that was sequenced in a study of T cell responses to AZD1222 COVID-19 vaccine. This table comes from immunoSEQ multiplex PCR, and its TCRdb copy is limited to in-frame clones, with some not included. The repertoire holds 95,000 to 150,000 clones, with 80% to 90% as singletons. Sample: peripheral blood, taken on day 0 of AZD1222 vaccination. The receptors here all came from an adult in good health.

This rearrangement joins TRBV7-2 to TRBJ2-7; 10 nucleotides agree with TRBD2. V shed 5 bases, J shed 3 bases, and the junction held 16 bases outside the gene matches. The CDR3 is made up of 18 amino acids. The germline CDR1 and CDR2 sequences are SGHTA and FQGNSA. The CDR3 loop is CASSQSSGGHENLYEQYF. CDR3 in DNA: TGTGCCAGCAGCCAAAGTAGCGGGGGGCACGAAAACCTCTACGAGCAGTACTTC.

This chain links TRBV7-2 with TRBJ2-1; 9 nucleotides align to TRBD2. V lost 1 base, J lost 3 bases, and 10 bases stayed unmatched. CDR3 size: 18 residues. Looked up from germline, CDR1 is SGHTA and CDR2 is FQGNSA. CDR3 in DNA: TGTGCCAGCAGCTTAGGAATTGCTCGCGGGAGGGGCTACAATGAGCAGTTCTTC. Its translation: CASSLGIARGRGYNEQFF.

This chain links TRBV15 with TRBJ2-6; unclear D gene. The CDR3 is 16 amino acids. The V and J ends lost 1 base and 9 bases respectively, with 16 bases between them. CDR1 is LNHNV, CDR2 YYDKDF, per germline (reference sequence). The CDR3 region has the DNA TGTGCCACCAGCAGAGTCCCGGCCAGCTTTGGCAACGTCCTGACTTTC. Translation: CATSRVPASFGNVLTF.

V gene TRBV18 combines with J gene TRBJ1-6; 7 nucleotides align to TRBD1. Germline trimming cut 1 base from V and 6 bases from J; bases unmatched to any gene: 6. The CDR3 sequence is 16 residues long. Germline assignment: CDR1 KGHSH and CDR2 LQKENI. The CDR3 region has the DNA TGTGCCAGCTCACCACTTCCCACAGGGGCTAATTCACCCCTCCACTTT. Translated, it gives CASSPLPTGANSPLHF. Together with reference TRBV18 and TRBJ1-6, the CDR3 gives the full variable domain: NAGVMQNPRHLVRRRGQEARLRCSPMKGHSHVYWYRQLPEEGLKFMVYLQKENIIDESGMPKERFSAEFPKEGPSILRIQQVVRGDSAAYFCASSPLPTGANSPLHFGNGTRLTVT.

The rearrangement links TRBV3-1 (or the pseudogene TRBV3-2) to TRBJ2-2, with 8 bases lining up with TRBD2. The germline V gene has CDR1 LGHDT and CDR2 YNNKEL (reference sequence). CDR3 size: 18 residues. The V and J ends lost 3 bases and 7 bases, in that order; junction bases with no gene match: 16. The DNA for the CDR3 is TGTGCCAGCAGCCATACTTCGGCCGGACTAGCAGGTAGCGGGGAGCTGTTTTTT. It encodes CASSHTSAGLAGSGELFF.

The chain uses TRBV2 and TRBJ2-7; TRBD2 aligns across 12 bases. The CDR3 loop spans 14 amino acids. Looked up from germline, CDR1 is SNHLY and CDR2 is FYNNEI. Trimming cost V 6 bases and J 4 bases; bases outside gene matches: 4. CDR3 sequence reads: CASRRTSGVYEQYF. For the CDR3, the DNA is TGTGCCAGCAGGAGGACTAGCGGGGTATACGAGCAGTACTTC.

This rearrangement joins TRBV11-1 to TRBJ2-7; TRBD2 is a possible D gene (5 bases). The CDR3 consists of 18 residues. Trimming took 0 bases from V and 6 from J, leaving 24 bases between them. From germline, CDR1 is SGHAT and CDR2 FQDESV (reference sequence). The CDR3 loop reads CASSLAGGLGASPVEQYF. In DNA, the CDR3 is TGTGCCAGCAGCTTAGCGGGCGGGCTAGGAGCGTCCCCAGTCGAGCAGTACTTC.

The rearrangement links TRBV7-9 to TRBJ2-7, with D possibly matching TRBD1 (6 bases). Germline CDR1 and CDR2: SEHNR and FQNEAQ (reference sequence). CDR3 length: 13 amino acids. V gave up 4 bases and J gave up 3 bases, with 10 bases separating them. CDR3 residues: CASSYRVSYEQYF. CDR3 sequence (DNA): TGTGCCAGCAGCTACAGGGTCAGCTACGAGCAGTACTTC.

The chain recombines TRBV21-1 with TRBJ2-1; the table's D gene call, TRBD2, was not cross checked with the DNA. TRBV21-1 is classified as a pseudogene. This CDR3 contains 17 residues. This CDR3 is CASSKAAGLAGNNEQFF. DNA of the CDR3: TGTGCCAGCAGCAAAGCGGCGGGACTAGCGGGTAACAATGAGCAGTTCTTC.

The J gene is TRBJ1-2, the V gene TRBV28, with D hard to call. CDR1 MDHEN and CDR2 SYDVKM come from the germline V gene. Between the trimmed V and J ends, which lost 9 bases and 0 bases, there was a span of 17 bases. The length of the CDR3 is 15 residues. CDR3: CASSRAAGSNYGYTF. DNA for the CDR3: TGTGCCAGTTCGCGGGCCGCGGGATCTAACTATGGCTACACCTTC.

The CDR3 region has the DNA TGTGCCAGCAGGGGGACCTTTGGGGCTGAAAAACTGTTTTTT. Residues: CASRGTFGAEKLFF. The V and J genes are TRBV6-5 and TRBJ1-4; weak D call: TRBD1 (5 bases). The CDR3 is 14 residues long. CDR1 and CDR2 from the germline V gene are MNHEY and SVGAGI. Trimming took off 6 bases at V and 7 bases at J, with 15 bases between the two ends.

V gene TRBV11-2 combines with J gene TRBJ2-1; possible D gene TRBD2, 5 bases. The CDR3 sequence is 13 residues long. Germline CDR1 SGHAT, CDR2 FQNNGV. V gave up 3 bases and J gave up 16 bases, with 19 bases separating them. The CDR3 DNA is TGTGCCAGCAGCTTCCGGGTGGCCGGAGGTGGATTCTTC. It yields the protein CASSFRVAGGGFF.

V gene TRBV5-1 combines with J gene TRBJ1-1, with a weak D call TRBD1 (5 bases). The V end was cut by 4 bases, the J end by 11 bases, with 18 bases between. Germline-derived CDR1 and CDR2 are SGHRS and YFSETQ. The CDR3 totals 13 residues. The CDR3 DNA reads TGCGCCAGCAGCCTATCTTCGCAGGGTGAGGCTTTCTTT. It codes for CASSLSSQGEAFF.

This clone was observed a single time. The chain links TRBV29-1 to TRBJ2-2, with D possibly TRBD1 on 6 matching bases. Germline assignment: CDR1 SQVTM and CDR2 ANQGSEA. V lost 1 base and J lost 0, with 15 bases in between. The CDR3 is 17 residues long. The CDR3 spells CSVEAGTRTPNTGELFF. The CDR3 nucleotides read TGCAGCGTTGAAGCAGGGACAAGAACCCCGAACACCGGGGAGCTGTTTTTT.

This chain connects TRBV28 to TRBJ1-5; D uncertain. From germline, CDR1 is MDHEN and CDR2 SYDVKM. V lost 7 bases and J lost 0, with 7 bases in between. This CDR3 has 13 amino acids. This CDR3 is CASTMNSNQPQHF. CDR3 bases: TGTGCCAGCACCATGAATAGCAATCAGCCCCAGCATTTT. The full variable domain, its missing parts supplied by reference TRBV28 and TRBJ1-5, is DVKVTQSSRYLVKRTGEKVFLECVQDMDHENMFWYRQDPGLGLRLIYFSYDVKMKEKGDIPEGYSVSREKKERFSLILESASTNQTSMYLCASTMNSNQPQHFGDGTRLSIL.

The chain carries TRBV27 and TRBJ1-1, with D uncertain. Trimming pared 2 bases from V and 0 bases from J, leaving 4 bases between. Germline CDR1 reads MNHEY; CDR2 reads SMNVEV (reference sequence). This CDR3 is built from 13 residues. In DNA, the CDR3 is TGTGCCAGCAGTTTAAACATGAACACTGAAGCTTTCTTT. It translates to CASSLNMNTEAFF.

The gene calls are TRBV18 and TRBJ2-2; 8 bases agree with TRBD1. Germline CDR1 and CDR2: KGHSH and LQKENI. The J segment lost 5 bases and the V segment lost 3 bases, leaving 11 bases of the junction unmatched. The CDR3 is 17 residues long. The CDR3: CASSPKDRARRTGELFF. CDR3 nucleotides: TGTGCCAGCTCACCCAAGGACAGGGCGAGGAGGACCGGGGAGCTGTTTTTT.

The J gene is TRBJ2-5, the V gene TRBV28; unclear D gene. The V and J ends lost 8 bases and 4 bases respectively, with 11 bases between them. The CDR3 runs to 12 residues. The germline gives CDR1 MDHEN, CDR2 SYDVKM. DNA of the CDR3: TGTGCCAGCCAAACTTCTGGAGAGACCCAGTACTTC. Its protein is CASQTSGETQYF.

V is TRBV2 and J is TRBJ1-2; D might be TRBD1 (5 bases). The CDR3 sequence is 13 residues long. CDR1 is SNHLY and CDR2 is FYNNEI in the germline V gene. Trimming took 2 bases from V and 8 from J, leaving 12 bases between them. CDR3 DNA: TGTGCCAGCAGTGAAAGGGGAGAGGGAGGCTACACCTTC. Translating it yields CASSERGEGGYTF.

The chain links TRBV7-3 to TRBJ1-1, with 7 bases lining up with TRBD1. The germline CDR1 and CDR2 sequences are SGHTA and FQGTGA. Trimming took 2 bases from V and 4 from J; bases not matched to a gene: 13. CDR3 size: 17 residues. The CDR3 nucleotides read TGTGCCAGCAGCTTAGGTCCCGGGGGTGCAGGGGGCACTGAAGCTTTCTTT. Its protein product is CASSLGPGGAGGTEAFF.